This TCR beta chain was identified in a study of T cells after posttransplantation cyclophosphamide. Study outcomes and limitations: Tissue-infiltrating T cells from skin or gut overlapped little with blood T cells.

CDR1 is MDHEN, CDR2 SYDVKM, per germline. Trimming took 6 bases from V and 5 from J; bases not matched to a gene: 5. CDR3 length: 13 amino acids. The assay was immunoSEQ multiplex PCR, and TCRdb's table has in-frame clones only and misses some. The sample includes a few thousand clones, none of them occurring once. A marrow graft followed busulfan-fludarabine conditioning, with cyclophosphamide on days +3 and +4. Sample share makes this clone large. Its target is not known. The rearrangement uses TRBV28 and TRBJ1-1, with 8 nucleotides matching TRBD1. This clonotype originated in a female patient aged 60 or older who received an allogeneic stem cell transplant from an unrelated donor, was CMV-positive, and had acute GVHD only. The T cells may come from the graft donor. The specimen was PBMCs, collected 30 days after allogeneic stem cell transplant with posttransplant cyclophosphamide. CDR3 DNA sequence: TGTGCCAGCAGACTTACAGGGGGGACTGAAGCTTTCTTT. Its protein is CASRLTGGTEAFF.